This record looks at one TCR beta chain sequence and its context. The antigen this receptor binds is unknown. No per-base quality is available; no much larger clone lies one base away. Compared with germline, V lacks 7 bases and J lacks 3 bases; bases without a gene match: 4. There are 13 amino acids in the CDR3, from cysteine to phenylalanine inclusive. The DNA shown is the 39-base CDR3, in frame from base 1. From a lookup of the germline V gene, CDR1 and CDR2 are SGHTA and FQGNSA. This specimen's treatment or condition label, per the study, means: roughly ten-day PBMC culture with coronavirus spike peptide pools or control peptides (ViraFEST assay). To expand antigen-specific T cells with peptide pools and then pick out the expanded clonotypes through TCR sequencing, the study relied on the ViraFEST assay. Positive SARS-CoV-2 PCR tests in the convalescent patients dated from March to December 2020, before Alpha, Beta and Delta variants emerged in the United States. Over 1.5 million PBMCs per well were cultured in IMDM with about 5% human AB serum and 7.5 to 10 IU/ml IL-2, plus 10 ug/ml peptide pools. On days 3 and 7, half of the culture medium was replaced with fresh IL-2-containing medium. CD4+ T cells were isolated after roughly eleven days of culture through negative selection using the EasySep CD4+ T cell isolation kit. Ficoll-Paque Plus gradient centrifugation was used to isolate PBMCs from whole blood, and the isolated PBMCs were then either used fresh or cryopreserved at -140C. In general, triplicate wells were set up for every culture condition.

This specimen comes from a study of vaccination and CD4 T cells after COVID-19 (dated by TCRdb to between 2021 and 2024). At the level of the whole study: SARS-CoV-2 positivity had been established in the convalescent patients by nasal swab PCR, and mild disease was recorded in several of these patients and severe disease in one. The convalescent cohort comprised six males and four females, including two Hispanic individuals, seven Caucasians, two Asians and one multiracial person. Participants received two doses of either the Pfizer-BioNTech BNT162b2 vaccine (n=8) or the Moderna mRNA-1273 vaccine (n=2). Post-COVID blood samples were collected from convalescent patients a median of approximately 100 days after diagnosis, with a range of about 30 to 161 days. Post-vaccine blood samples were obtained a median of approximately 70 days after the second vaccine dose, with a range of roughly 13 to 250 days. Culture stimuli were overlapping spike peptide pools from SARS-CoV-2 and from the common cold coronaviruses HCoV-NL63, HCoV-OC43 and HCoV-229E. As controls, cultures received a CEFX viral epitope pool (the positive control), an HIV-1 Nef peptide pool (the negative control), or no peptide at all. In around 9 COVID-19 convalescent patients and a handful of infection-naive healthy vaccine recipients, researchers compared the spike-specific CD4+ TCR repertoire from before mRNA vaccination with the repertoire from after. Study-level results and caveats: The number of convalescent patients in the study was relatively small, and the study did not examine early timepoints following natural infection. An increase in the median number of SARS-CoV-2-reactive clonotypes from 20 to 25 after infection to 35 to 40 after vaccination was observed, but the change was not found to be significant. Of the vaccine-specific clones found in convalescent patients, nearly all (304 of 307) were mono-reactive for SARS-CoV-2 spike instead of being cross-reactive with common cold coronaviruses. Among the post-vaccine SARS-CoV-2-reactive clones in convalescent patients, a median approximately 90% showed up only after vaccination, which suggests vaccine-specific priming.

The library was generated by PCR. DNA from cultured CD4+ T cells underwent TCR sequencing with the Oncomine TCR Beta short-read assay at the Johns Hopkins FTIC core. Genomic DNA was extracted from the cultured CD4+ T cells with the QIAamp micro DNA kit. The Oncomine TCR Beta libraries from cultured CD4+ T cells were pooled using unique dual indexes and then sequenced on an Illumina iSeq 100. Per the source publication's procedure: Non-productive sequences were removed, and CDR3s not starting with C, not ending with F or W, or shorter than 7 amino acids were discarded. Antigen-specific clonotypes were identified with the MANAFEST web application by comparing peptide-stimulated wells with reference and other culture wells. To be called positive, a clone needed an FDR below 0.05, an odds ratio above 5, and a productive frequency above 0.1% in at least two of three replicate wells. Clonotypes that were significantly expanded in both SARS-CoV-2 spike wells and at least one common cold coronavirus spike condition were defined as cross-reactive. Levenshtein distances (stringdist) and unrooted phylogenetic trees (ape) in R version 3.6.1 were used to assess CDR3 homology. TCRdb reran the public reads through fastp at Q25 and MiXCR, keeping productive beta chains. CDR3 protein sequences are deduplicated, and each keeps its most common genes and DNA. The V and J calls shown here were made by TCRdb, not taken from the authors' results. This sample is represented by about 21,000 distinct CDR3 sequences; 30% to 45% of them were singletons. The top ten clonotypes cover 5% of the sample.

Material: CD4+ T cells from blood, cultured in vitro, obtained before SARS-CoV-2 vaccination. Rearrangement joined TRBV7-2 to TRBJ2-3, and 7 junctional nucleotides match TRBD1. This receptor was identified in a human donor who had recovered from COVID-19. CDR3 sequence: CASNEQGTDTQYF. The DNA is as follows: TGTGCCAGCAACGAACAGGGGACAGATACGCAGTATTTT.